The 25 T cell receptor beta chains below were found in one sample sequenced in a study of T cell repertoires in cytomegalovirus infection. TCRdb re-derived calls from the reads in MiXCR, one entry per CDR3 protein. The table lists 400,000 to 600,000 distinct CDR3 sequences, under 55% of them singletons. Their cognate antigens are unknown. Source: cultured PBMCs, taken from culture after CMV antigen stimulation. These receptors were obtained from a human donor in good health (CMV status not recorded). Some clones in this sample may be carry-over from other donors' samples.

The chain is built from TRBV7-4 and TRBJ2-7; perhaps D is TRBD1 or TRBD2 (5 bases each). Germline CDR1 is SGHVT and CDR2 is SQSDAQ. The CDR3 consists of 17 residues. V was clipped by 5 bases and J by 0 bases, with 20 bases between them. Written as DNA, the CDR3 is TGTGCCAGCAGCCTCGCTAGGGACCCTTGCAGCTCCTACGAGCAGTACTTC. Translating gives CASSLARDPCSSYEQYF.

This chain links TRBV27 with TRBJ2-1; TRBD2 agrees at 14 bases. Trimming at V came to 4 bases and at J to 9 bases, leaving 8 bases not matched to a gene. This CDR3 is built from 16 residues. CDR1 and CDR2 from the germline V gene are MNHEY and SMNVEV (reference sequence). The CDR3 DNA follows: TGTGCCAGCAGTTGGGGGACTAGCGGGAGACGGGGTGAGCAGTTCTTC. This sequence encodes CASSWGTSGRRGEQFF.

The gene calls are TRBV7-2 and TRBJ2-1; 10 bases are shared with TRBD2. Germline values: CDR1 SGHTA, CDR2 FQGNSA. The CDR3 totals 17 residues. V was clipped by 5 bases and J by 0 bases; unmatched bases: 7. Here the CDR3 reads CASSLRLAGHSYNEQFF. CDR3 nucleotide sequence: TGTGCCAGCAGCCTCAGACTAGCGGGCCACTCCTACAATGAGCAGTTCTTC.

The rearrangement links TRBV7-9 to TRBJ2-2; 8 nucleotides agree with TRBD2. Germline-derived CDR1 and CDR2 are SEHNR and FQNEAQ (reference sequence). The CDR3 runs 15 residues. The trim removed 3 bases at V and 5 bases at J, leaving 5 bases unmatched. CDR3 in amino acids: CASSLAGGGTGELFF. CDR3 coding DNA: TGTGCCAGCAGCTTGGCGGGAGGAGGAACCGGGGAGCTGTTTTTT. Together with reference TRBV7-9 and TRBJ2-2, the CDR3 gives the full variable domain: DTGVSQNPRHKITKRGQNVTFRCDPISEHNRLYWYRQTLGQGPEFLTYFQNEAQLEKSRLLSDRFSAERPKGSFSTLEIQRTEQGDSAMYLCASSLAGGGTGELFFGEGSRLTVL.

This clonotype was seen a few times. The chain couples TRBV7-8 to TRBJ2-1; no clear D. The V and J ends lost 2 bases and 10 bases respectively, with 18 bases between them. The CDR3 is 15 residues long. Looked up from germline, CDR1 is SGHVS and CDR2 is FQNEAQ. CDR3 DNA sequence: TGTGCCAGCAGCTTATTGGTGTCTAACTCCGGCGAGCAGTTCTTC. This codes for CASSLLVSNSGEQFF.

This clonotype has more than one count but fewer than ten. The V and J genes are TRBV4-2 and TRBJ2-3; weak D call: TRBD2 (5 bases). Trimming stripped 0 bases from V and 1 base from J, with 11 bases between. This CDR3 has 16 residues. CDR1 and CDR2 (germline): LGHNA, YNFKEQ. CDR3 region: CASSQDGGRGTDTQYF. The CDR3 DNA follows: TGTGCCAGCAGCCAAGATGGAGGAAGGGGCACAGATACGCAGTATTTT.

This clonotype has only a few counts. The V and J genes are TRBV12-3 or TRBV12-4 and TRBJ2-7, with D possibly matching TRBD2 (6 bases). The CDR3 spans 12 residues. V lost 5 bases, J lost 7 bases, and 12 bases lay in between. CDR3 sequence reads: CASSGTAGEQYF. The CDR3 region has the DNA TGTGCCAGCAGTGGGACTGCAGGAGAGCAGTACTTC.

This clonotype occurred a few times. CDR3 bases: TGTGCCAGCAGCTTAGATAGAGCTTCACCCCTCCACTTT. This encodes CASSLDRASPLHF. The chain combines TRBV7-2 with TRBJ1-6; D is unclear. The germline gives CDR1 SGHTA, CDR2 FQGNSA. Trimming took 1 base from V and 9 from J, leaving 7 bases between them. The CDR3 spans 13 residues.

This clonotype occurred a few times. The chain has TRBV19 and TRBJ1-1, with D perhaps matching TRBD1 (6 bases). The CDR3 consists of 17 residues. Trimming left V 4 bases short and J 0 bases short, with 18 bases between. Germline loops: CDR1 LNHDA, CDR2 SQIVND (reference sequence). This chain's CDR3 is CASSKGGTLIMNTEAFF. DNA for the CDR3: TGTGCCAGTAGTAAGGGTGGGACACTCATCATGAACACTGAAGCTTTCTTT.

V and J are TRBV6-5 and TRBJ2-7; TRBD1 might be the D (6 bases). Germline V gene data show CDR1 as MNHEY and CDR2 as SVGAGI. There are 14 residues in the CDR3. V gave up 0 bases and J gave up 6 bases, with 12 bases separating them. In DNA form, the CDR3 reads TGTGCCAGCAGTTACTCGAGATCAGGGGTCGAGCAGTACTTC. Translating gives CASSYSRSGVEQYF.

The rearrangement uses TRBV6-7 and TRBJ2-6; 12 bases map to TRBD1. TRBV6-7 is identified as an open reading frame with a role that is uncertain. The length of the CDR3 is 21 residues. The V gene end was trimmed by 6 bases and the J gene end by 0 bases; junction bases not matched to a gene: 15. CDR3 in DNA: TGTGCCAGCAGCCTGCTCCGGGACAGGGGGCTTATAAGCTCTGGGGCCAACGTCCTGACTTTC. This codes for CASSLLRDRGLISSGANVLTF.

The chain employs TRBV7-2 and TRBJ2-3, with D hard to call. This CDR3 comprises 15 residues. Germline V gene lookup returns CDR1 SGHTA and CDR2 FQGNSA. V shed 2 bases and J shed 2 bases, with 11 bases lying between them. CDR3 nucleotides: TGTGCCAGCAGCTTATGGGTGAGATCCACAGATACGCAGTATTTT. This gives the protein CASSLWVRSTDTQYF.

The chain couples TRBV7-2 to TRBJ2-5, with 10 bases aligning to TRBD2. Looked up from germline, CDR1 is SGHTA and CDR2 is FQGNSA. CDR3 length: 15 residues. V dropped 4 bases and J dropped 4; count of bases not matched to a gene: 6. CDR3 in DNA: TGTGCCAGCAGCTCCCAGCGGGGGGGGGGAGAGACCCAGTACTTC. It translates to CASSSQRGGGETQYF.

This clonotype was seen only once. This chain connects TRBV5-6 to TRBJ1-1, with D possibly matching TRBD1 (6 bases). The CDR3 consists of 14 residues. Germline V gene data show CDR1 as SGHDT and CDR2 as YYEEEE. V was clipped by 6 bases and J by 1 base, with 13 bases between them. CDR3 residues: CASKQGVGNTEAFF. CDR3 sequence (DNA): TGTGCCAGCAAACAGGGAGTGGGGAACACTGAAGCTTTCTTT.

This clonotype was counted at least ten times. The CDR3 loop is CASSVSGSAEQFF. The CDR3 DNA reads TGTGCCAGCAGCGTTAGCGGGAGCGCTGAGCAGTTCTTC. The chain links TRBV7-2 to TRBJ2-1; 9 bases are a match to TRBD2. The germline V gene encodes CDR1 SGHTA and CDR2 FQGNSA. The CDR3 contains 13 residues. V was pared by 5 bases and J by 9 bases, with 5 bases of the junction left unmatched.

This clonotype occurred a few times. This chain connects TRBV7-2 to TRBJ1-1, with TRBD1 as a possible D gene (5 bases). Germline V lookup: CDR1 SGHTA, CDR2 FQGNSA. V was trimmed by 0 bases and J by 0 bases, leaving 8 bases between them. This CDR3 comprises 15 residues. The CDR3 DNA follows: TGTGCCAGCAGCTTAGCCCGGGGGATGAACACTGAAGCTTTCTTT. Translated, it gives CASSLARGMNTEAFF.

The chain joins TRBV7-2 to TRBJ2-7, with D unresolved. The CDR3 length is 14 residues. CDR1 SGHTA and CDR2 FQGNSA come from the germline V gene. V lost 1 base, J lost 2 bases, and 9 bases lay in between. CDR3 amino acids: CASSLGLQTYEQYF. DNA of the CDR3: TGTGCCAGCAGCTTAGGTCTACAGACCTACGAGCAGTACTTC.

This sequence joins TRBV7-6 and TRBJ1-2; D is undetermined. Germline-derived CDR1 and CDR2 are SGHVS and FNYEAQ. The CDR3 is 14 residues long. V was clipped by 1 base and J by 4 bases, with 10 bases between them. CDR3: CASSLGVSGYGYTF. CDR3 bases: TGTGCCAGCAGCTTAGGTGTCTCGGGCTATGGCTACACCTTC.

This clonotype was observed a handful of times. V is TRBV19 and J is TRBJ2-2; unclear D gene. This CDR3 spans 16 amino acids. V gave up 3 bases and J gave up 0 bases, with 11 bases separating them. CDR1 and CDR2 (germline): LNHDA, SQIVND (reference sequence). As DNA, the CDR3 is TGTGCCAGTAGTATCGCCCTAGACCCGAACACCGGGGAGCTGTTTTTT. This gives the protein CASSIALDPNTGELFF.

This chain links TRBV20-1 with TRBJ2-5, with 9 bases lining up with TRBD2. J was trimmed by 5 bases and V by 3 bases; bases with no gene match: 10. This CDR3 region has 15 residues. The germline CDR1 and CDR2 sequences are DFQATT and SNEGSKA (reference sequence). CDR3 DNA: TGCAGTGCTAGGTTCGGCGGGGGGGCCGGGGAGACCCAGTACTTC. The encoded protein is CSARFGGGAGETQYF.

This chain joins TRBV4-2 and TRBJ1-1; 10 nucleotides align to TRBD1. V was clipped by 2 bases and J by 6 bases; unmatched bases: 6. The germline V gene has CDR1 LGHNA and CDR2 YNFKEQ. CDR3 length: 15 residues. The CDR3 DNA follows: TGTGCCAGCAGCCAACCGGGACAGGGGTTTTCTGAAGCTTTCTTT. It specifies CASSQPGQGFSEAFF.

This clonotype was recorded a few times. CDR3 protein: CASSVDRGTYNEQFF. In DNA form, the CDR3 reads TGTGCCAGCAGCGTCGACAGGGGGACCTACAATGAGCAGTTCTTC. This chain uses TRBV7-2 with TRBJ2-1, with 9 bases aligning to TRBD1. CDR3 length equals 15 residues. V lost 5 bases, J lost 2 bases, and 4 bases stayed unmatched. CDR1 and CDR2 from the germline V gene are SGHTA and FQGNSA.

A few counts support this clonotype. The J gene is TRBJ2-1, the V gene TRBV7-2; 7 nucleotides match TRBD2. CDR1 is SGHTA, CDR2 FQGNSA, per germline. The CDR3 spans 15 residues. The V and J ends lost 8 bases and 4 bases, in that order; junction bases with no gene match: 11. In nucleotides, the CDR3 is TGTGCCAGCTCTTCCCCGGGGGGTCTATACAATGAGCAGTTCTTC. Its translation is CASSSPGGLYNEQFF.

The genes are TRBV6-2 or TRBV6-3 and TRBJ2-1; D not certain. Germline values: CDR1 MNHEY, CDR2 SVGEGT. V was clipped by 6 bases and J by 8 bases, with 17 bases between them. CDR3 length: 14 amino acids. The CDR3 sequence: CASRDGPPMDEQFF. The CDR3 DNA reads TGTGCCAGCAGAGACGGGCCCCCTATGGATGAGCAGTTCTTC.

The chain joins TRBV27 to TRBJ2-7; TRBD1 matches at 8 bases. V shed 2 bases and J 0 bases; nucleotides not matched to a gene: 12. CDR1 is MNHEY and CDR2 is SMNVEV in the germline V gene (reference sequence). The CDR3 has 18 residues. DNA of the CDR3: TGTGCCAGCAGTTTACTTAACCCGCACAGGGGGGACTCCTACGAGCAGTACTTC. Translation gives CASSLLNPHRGDSYEQYF.